This T cell receptor beta chain derives from a study of blood T cell repertoires in COVID-19. Per the study methods: Estimation of nucleated cell counts relied on the amplification of reference gene primers. Clones were sequenced by immunoSEQ multiplex PCR, and TCRdb holds only the in-frame ones, with some missing. For V, J and clone size, that table is used; D and trimming come from the DNA. In the table there are under 140,000 clones, 88% of which are singletons. The TCR originated in a woman between 45 and 65 years old with acute or convalescent COVID-19. Sequenced: peripheral blood.

CDR3 protein: CASSPGQDHTGELFF. The CDR3 nucleotides read TGCGCCAGCAGCCCGGGACAGGACCACACCGGGGAGCTGTTTTTT. The chain joins TRBV4-1 to TRBJ2-2, with 8 bases matching TRBD1. V shed 4 bases, J shed 3 bases, and the junction held 4 bases outside the gene matches. The CDR3 runs 15 residues. Germline-derived CDR1 and CDR2 are MGHRA and YSYEKL.